This TCR beta chain comes out of a study of blood T cell repertoires in COVID-19. Study background: Samples representing acute and convalescent COVID-19 were sourced from the United States, Italy and Spain. The cDNA or gDNA used as material had been derived from T cells, B-cell-depleted T cells, or PBMCs.

How the authors handled the data: Cell counts per sample came from amplifying reference gene primers. This table comes from immunoSEQ multiplex PCR, and its TCRdb copy is limited to in-frame clones, with some not included. V, J and clone size reflect that table, while D and trimming were determined from the DNA. The sample holds 80,000 or so clones, about 88% seen once. Trimming cost V 5 bases and J 0 bases; bases outside gene matches: 4. This CDR3 has 16 residues. The germline CDR1 and CDR2 sequences are SEHNR and FQNEAQ (reference sequence). The receptor was derived from a human donor in a cohort sampled during active COVID-19. V gene TRBV7-9 combines with J gene TRBJ2-1, with 10 bases matching TRBD2. Sample: peripheral blood. CDR3 sequence (DNA): TGTGCCAGCAGCCCCCGACTAGCGGGCTCCTACAATGAGCAGTTCTTC. It encodes CASSPRLAGSYNEQFF.